These T cell receptor beta chains were read from a single sample in a study of OX40 agonist ivuxolimab in advanced cancers. The method was immunoSEQ multiplex PCR; TCRdb's version includes in-frame clones alone and lacks a portion of them. The table includes tens of thousands of clones, 86% detected once. Material: CD4+ or CD8+ T cells sorted from blood, obtained in a trial of the OX40 agonist ivuxolimab. Every receptor here comes from an adult with an advanced solid tumor such as melanoma, head and neck, liver or kidney cancer. CDR3s include the opening cysteine and the closing phenylalanine or tryptophan. The order of the fields is CDR3 protein, V gene.

CDR3aa: CASSIFARGRNTGELFF
v_gene: TRBV7-6

CDR3aa: CATSRGVGSGYTF
v_gene: TRBV15

CDR3aa: CAISESRTSGGRQETQYF
v_gene: TRBV10-3

CDR3aa: CASTLAAGGSNQPQHF
v_gene: TRBV28

CDR3aa: CASSPGQAGGNTIYF
v_gene: TRBV7-2

CDR3aa: CASAPPGGAGELFF
v_gene: TRBV12-5

CDR3aa: CASSEALSEQYF
v_gene: TRBV2

CDR3aa: CASKTSGANVLTF
v_gene: TRBV19

CDR3aa: CASSLDRASSGNTIYF
v_gene: TRBV5-4

CDR3aa: CASSPPHSSYNEQFF
v_gene: TRBV7-9

CDR3aa: CASSPRQGGFPGGNTIYF
v_gene: TRBV11-1

CDR3aa: CASSSGRGRGYGYTF
v_gene: TRBV5-4

CDR3aa: CASSLASQGMVNTEAFF
v_gene: TRBV7-2

CDR3aa: CASSRTPYEQYF
v_gene: TRBV2

CDR3aa: CASRLLIGTGPDTQYF
v_gene: TRBV27

CDR3aa: CASSLERRGQRSYEQYF
v_gene: TRBV7-2

CDR3aa: CASSFEGGGNQPQHF
v_gene: TRBV5-1

CDR3aa: CASSLKGLQTQYF
v_gene: TRBV27

CDR3aa: CASSYSGTGDAEAFF
v_gene: TRBV6-6

CDR3aa: CATAGSHQPQHF
v_gene: TRBV6-6

CDR3aa: CASSVSIAHTGELFF
v_gene: TRBV9

CDR3aa: CSENQGHEQFF
v_gene: TRBV29-1

CDR3aa: CASVGGQRYNEQFF
v_gene: TRBV5-1

CDR3aa: CASSYPSIGTGDYEQYF
v_gene: TRBV7-6

CDR3aa: CASSKTSYEQYF
v_gene: TRBV11-3

CDR3aa: CAIVADSVNEQFF
v_gene: TRBV10-3

CDR3aa: CASSSEYPNTGELFF
v_gene: TRBV7-8

CDR3aa: CASSYSRGRGGTFF
v_gene: TRBV6-6

CDR3aa: CAWSTQGLTHQYF
v_gene: TRBV30

CDR3aa: CAWSVVQGGRQYF
v_gene: TRBV30

CDR3aa: CASGRDRGYNEQFF
v_gene: TRBV4-2

CDR3aa: CASSFAQETQYF
v_gene: TRBV5-4

CDR3aa: CASSPRMTGGYTDTQYF
v_gene: TRBV14

CDR3aa: CASRNTGTEAFF
v_gene: TRBV7-3